The TCR beta chain described here comes from a study of PD-1 blockade in classical Hodgkin lymphoma (dated by TCRdb to between 2020 and 2021). Broadly, across the study: Nivolumab dosing was 3 mg/kg intravenously every 2 weeks, continuing until either disease progression or unacceptable toxicity. A peripheral blood immune signature of response to PD-1 blockade in classical Hodgkin lymphoma was defined using TCR beta sequencing and CyTOF. What the research found in general, with its limitations: A significant rise by C4D1 was seen in CD4+ but not CD8+ TCR diversity (p=0.0027 vs p=0.16), with the rise being most apparent in complete responders (p=0.02). Diversity was lower in patients who began nivolumab less than 1 year after ASCT, so these patients were left out of later analyses to avoid confounding by immune reconstitution. Trial patients with a complete response had baseline diversity similar to that of newly diagnosed patients, while partial responders and progressors had significantly lower diversity. Baseline TCR diversity was reported to be lower in newly diagnosed patients than in healthy donors and to be lower still in relapsed/refractory patients. The study was limited to a single clinical trial cohort, and causes of repertoire differences, possibly disease activity or prior therapy, remained undefined.

Genomic DNA was extracted with the Qiagen DNeasy kit from unsorted PBMCs and from negatively selected CD4+ and CD8+ fractions. Amplification of TCR beta CDR3 regions was done by immunoSEQ multiplex PCR with primers that anneal to V and J segments. A synthetic immune receptor repertoire was used to minimize amplification bias, and any residual bias was removed computationally once sequencing was done. Turning to the authors' computational methods: Repertoire diversity was quantified as the Shannon entropy index using custom Python scripts. Unsorted, CD4+ and CD8+ repertoires were analyzed separately, except for combined analyses in which CD4+ and CD8+ sequences were merged in silico. A clone counted as expanded when the clone's frequency after treatment rose at least 2-fold relative to C1D1, and clones undetected at baseline were given a pseudocount of 0.5. Clones with 0 or 1 copy at C1D1 were defined as singleton clones, while clones with 2 or more copies were defined as non-singleton clones. Clones expanded in unsorted samples were assigned a CD4+, CD8+ or unknown annotation through matching of protein sequences in sorted samples from the same patient. Wilcoxon tests on paired samples were used to test changes in diversity from C1D1 to C4D1. TCRdb stores this immuneACCESS table with in-frame sequences only. Part of the clones is absent; in the studies checked, under half of the shortfall reflects unresolved V genes, and no reason is known for the rest. The DNA was the basis for D and trimming; V, J and clone size are from that table. The sample profile shows some 4,000 clones; roughly 79% of them were found once. 4.5% to 7% of the sample comes from the top ten.

What this sample's time point label stands for: cycle 1 day 1 (C1D1), immediately before nivolumab initiation. All trial patients had relapsed after autologous stem cell transplantation, with cohorts A, B and C differing in prior brentuximab vedotin exposure. A Miltenyi CD4+ T cell isolation kit was used for magnetic negative selection to purify CD4+ T cells from thawed PBMCs. A total of fewer than 65 patients with relapsed/refractory classical Hodgkin lymphoma made up the trial cohort, and each patient's best overall response was complete response, partial response or progressive disease. Single-agent nivolumab was administered to trial patients in the multi-cohort phase II CheckMate 205 trial. An independent review committee assessed best overall response using the 2007 International Working Group response criteria. Trial PBMCs were collected just before the start of nivolumab (C1D1) and during therapy at cycle 2 day 1 and cycle 4 day 1. Peripheral blood was collected in 8 mL Vacutainer Cell Preparation Tubes, from which PBMCs were isolated by centrifugation and then cryopreserved. Purified CD4+ and CD8+ fractions were prepared only for cases where an additional PBMC sample was available. On LS columns in a quadroMACS separator, the magnetically labelled cells were depleted, and the flow-through was collected as the purified fraction.

Of note for this clone: Its antigen is unknown. Per-base qualities were not stored, and no clone one base away is much larger.

The CDR3 runs 13 amino acids, cysteine and phenylalanine included. The sequence is cut down to CDR3 DNA, 39 bases in frame from base 1. CDR1 and CDR2, per the germline V gene, are SGHTA and FQGNSA. The trim is 2 bases for V and 8 bases for J, with a gap of 10 bases between the germline ends. This clonotype was obtained from a human donor with classical Hodgkin lymphoma. The sample was CD4+ T cells from blood, taken at baseline. Here the chain combines TRBV7-2 and TRBJ1-3; TRBD1 is a weak D gene call, 5 bases matching. In nucleotides, the sequence is TGTGCCAGCAGCTTAAATGCGGGGGACACCATATATTTT. It translates as CASSLNAGDTIYF.